This TCR beta chain is drawn from a study of blood T cell repertoires in COVID-19. CDR3 length: 15 residues. V lost 2 bases to trimming and J lost 6 bases, with 16 bases between them. The germline gives CDR1 MNHNS, CDR2 SASEGT. Clones were read by immunoSEQ multiplex PCR, and TCRdb kept only the in-frame ones, dropping some. Of over 130,000 clones listed, about 86% are singletons. The sequence was collected from a human donor in a cohort sampled during active COVID-19. The chain is built from TRBV6-1 and TRBJ1-1; D not certain. Sequencing was performed on peripheral blood. The CDR3 nucleotides read TGTGCCAGCAGTGAACCCGCAGTCGGGTCTTCTGAAGCTTTCTTT. Amino acid sequence: CASSEPAVGSSEAFF.